This is a list of T cell receptor beta chains from one sample in a study of blood T cell repertoires in COVID-19. Measured with immunoSEQ multiplex PCR; TCRdb has only the in-frame clones, and not every one. The sample lists 170,000 or so clones, approximately 88% seen once, with 6% to 8.5% in the top ten. Sequencing was performed on PBMCs or T cells enriched from blood (not recorded which). The source is a woman in her fifties or sixties who had recovered from COVID-19. Each CDR3 is given with its conserved first and last residue. A D gene is named only where the DNA matches it firmly. Size is omitted from some rows. Given values are once, few, many or a class for expanded clones.

J: TRBJ2-7; size: .; D: TRBD1; V: TRBV6-6; CDR3: CASGSTGSYEQYF; DNA: TGTGCCAGCGGATCGACAGGGTCCTACGAGCAGTACTTC
J: TRBJ2-7; size: .; D: TRBD2; V: TRBV6-5; CDR3: CASSSRLAGAYEQYF; DNA: TGTGCCAGCAGTTCCCGACTAGCGGGGGCCTACGAGCAGTACTTC
J: TRBJ2-5; size: .; D: .; V: TRBV7-2; CDR3: CASSPPGGATQYF; DNA: TGTGCCAGCAGCCCCCCTGGAGGGGCGACCCAGTACTTC
J: TRBJ2-2; size: .; D: .; V: TRBV24-1; CDR3: CATSDWGGSNTGELFF; DNA: TGTGCCACCAGTGATTGGGGGGGCTCGAACACCGGGGAGCTGTTTTTT
J: TRBJ1-2; size: .; D: .; V: TRBV5-6; CDR3: CASSFTLRGAANYGYTF; DNA: TGTGCCAGCAGCTTTACCCTACGGGGGGCGGCTAACTATGGCTACACCTTC
J: TRBJ2-7; size: .; D: TRBD1; V: TRBV7-9; CDR3: CASSPRDRSYGQYF; DNA: TGTGCCAGCAGCCCAAGGGACAGGAGTTACGGGCAGTACTTC
J: TRBJ1-5; size: once; D: .; V: TRBV5-1; CDR3: CASQKEGGNQPQHF; DNA: TGCGCCAGCCAAAAGGAAGGGGGCAATCAGCCCCAGCATTTT
J: TRBJ1-1; size: .; D: .; V: TRBV11-3; CDR3: CASSSTANTEAFF; DNA: TGTGCCAGCAGCTCCACAGCGAACACTGAAGCTTTCTTT
J: TRBJ2-2; size: .; D: TRBD1; V: TRBV7-3; CDR3: CASSPRTGGDTGELFF; DNA: TGTGCCAGCAGCCCCCGGACAGGGGGCGACACCGGGGAGCTGTTTTTT
J: TRBJ2-5; size: .; D: TRBD2; V: TRBV5-1; CDR3: CASNHLAGGQETQYF; DNA: TGCGCCAGCAACCATTTAGCGGGGGGCCAAGAGACCCAGTACTTC
J: TRBJ2-5; size: .; D: .; V: TRBV2; CDR3: CASSPSGETQYF; DNA: TGTGCCAGCAGTCCATCAGGGGAGACCCAGTACTTC
J: TRBJ1-2; size: once; D: TRBD1; V: TRBV9; CDR3: CASSVGQGGLGDGYTF; DNA: TGTGCCAGCAGCGTAGGACAGGGGGGTCTCGGTGATGGCTACACCTTC
J: TRBJ1-1; size: .; D: .; V: TRBV12-3/TRBV12-4; CDR3: CASGRGNTEAFF; DNA: TGTGCCAGCGGAAGGGGAAACACTGAAGCTTTCTTT
J: TRBJ1-1; size: .; D: .; V: TRBV5-4; CDR3: CASSLRLGAGMNTEAFF; DNA: TGTGCCAGCAGCTTACGTCTAGGGGCGGGGATGAACACTGAAGCTTTCTTT
J: TRBJ2-7; size: .; D: TRBD1; V: TRBV11-2; CDR3: CASSGRDREGEQYF; DNA: TGTGCCAGCAGCGGACGGGACAGGGAAGGTGAGCAGTACTTC
J: TRBJ2-7; size: .; D: TRBD1; V: TRBV4-1; CDR3: CASSLPGQGGHEQYF; DNA: TGCGCCAGCAGCCTGCCGGGACAGGGAGGTCACGAGCAGTACTTC
J: TRBJ2-7; size: once; D: .; V: TRBV12-3/TRBV12-4; CDR3: CASSPAEEQYF; DNA: TGTGCCAGCAGCCCGGCGGAGGAGCAGTACTTC
J: TRBJ1-1; size: .; D: .; V: TRBV29-1; CDR3: CSVLPENRVGTEAFF; DNA: TGCAGCGTCCTCCCCGAAAACAGGGTCGGTACTGAAGCTTTCTTT
J: TRBJ1-1; size: .; D: .; V: TRBV30; CDR3: CAWGHVNTEAFF; DNA: TGTGCCTGGGGACATGTGAACACTGAAGCTTTCTTT
J: TRBJ2-5; size: .; D: TRBD1; V: TRBV5-6; CDR3: CASSNRGRETQYF; DNA: TGTGCCAGCAGCAACAGGGGGCGAGAGACCCAGTACTTC
J: TRBJ2-5; size: once; D: .; V: TRBV12-3/TRBV12-4; CDR3: CASSSVETQYF; DNA: TGTGCCAGCAGTTCCGTGGAGACCCAGTACTTC
J: TRBJ1-6; size: .; D: TRBD1; V: TRBV5-1; CDR3: CASSAGQGNSPLHF; DNA: TGCGCCAGCAGCGCCGGACAGGGGAATTCACCCCTCCACTTT
J: TRBJ1-6; size: .; D: .; V: TRBV2; CDR3: CASRDYTGLESPLHF; DNA: TGTGCCAGCAGAGACTATACAGGGTTAGAATCACCCCTCCACTTT
J: TRBJ1-1; size: .; D: TRBD1; V: TRBV12-3/TRBV12-4; CDR3: CASSRQGGTEAFF; DNA: TGTGCCAGCAGTCGACAGGGGGGGACTGAAGCTTTCTTT
J: TRBJ1-2; size: .; D: .; V: TRBV4-3; CDR3: CASSQYLGQHYGYTF; DNA: TGCGCCAGCAGCCAGTACCTAGGACAGCACTATGGCTACACCTTC
J: TRBJ1-4; size: .; D: TRBD1; V: TRBV6-6; CDR3: CASSFGQGNEKLFF; DNA: TGTGCCAGCAGTTTCGGACAGGGGAATGAAAAACTGTTTTTT
J: TRBJ1-1; size: .; D: .; V: TRBV5-4; CDR3: CASSPGLRTEAFF; DNA: TGTGCCAGCAGCCCGGGGTTGCGGACTGAAGCTTTCTTT
J: TRBJ1-2; size: .; D: TRBD1; V: TRBV6-5; CDR3: CASSRTTGADYGYTF; DNA: TGTGCCAGCAGTCGAACCACAGGGGCGGACTATGGCTACACCTTC
J: TRBJ2-7; size: .; D: .; V: TRBV5-4; CDR3: CASSGGTAETYEQYF; DNA: TGTGCCAGCAGCGGAGGGACAGCTGAGACCTACGAGCAGTACTTC
J: TRBJ1-2; size: .; D: TRBD1; V: TRBV9; CDR3: CASSEPGTGGGYGYTF; DNA: TGTGCCAGCAGCGAGCCGGGGACAGGGGGTGGCTATGGCTACACCTTC
J: TRBJ1-1; size: .; D: TRBD1; V: TRBV12-3/TRBV12-4; CDR3: CASTLLTGKKAFF; DNA: TGTGCCAGCACCCTCTTGACAGGGAAGAAAGCTTTCTTT
J: TRBJ2-1; size: .; D: TRBD2; V: TRBV9; CDR3: CASSFPTGTSGGLSSYNEQFF; DNA: TGTGCCAGCAGCTTCCCCACAGGGACTAGCGGGGGGCTCAGCTCCTACAATGAGCAGTTCTTC
J: TRBJ1-3; size: .; D: TRBD1; V: TRBV6-5; CDR3: CASRPPGGGNTIYF; DNA: TGTGCCAGCAGACCGCCAGGGGGCGGAAACACCATATATTTT
J: TRBJ2-3; size: .; D: TRBD2; V: TRBV7-2; CDR3: CASSSLAGGAFTDTQYF; DNA: TGTGCCAGCAGCTCTTTAGCGGGGGGCGCCTTCACAGATACGCAGTATTTT
J: TRBJ1-1; size: .; D: .; V: TRBV27; CDR3: CASSSRRTALMNTEAFF; DNA: TGTGCCAGCAGTTCCCGGCGGACAGCTCTCATGAACACTGAAGCTTTCTTT
J: TRBJ2-1; size: .; D: .; V: TRBV30; CDR3: CAWRGSSYNEQFF; DNA: TGTGCCTGGAGGGGGAGCTCCTACAATGAGCAGTTCTTC
J: TRBJ1-2; size: once; D: TRBD1; V: TRBV19; CDR3: CASSIATGTGHYGYTF; DNA: TGTGCCAGTAGTATAGCCACGGGGACAGGGCACTATGGCTACACCTTC
J: TRBJ1-1; size: .; D: .; V: TRBV5-1; CDR3: CASSLGLVEEAFF; DNA: TGCGCCAGCAGCTTGGGGTTAGTAGAGGAAGCTTTCTTT
J: TRBJ2-7; size: few; D: .; V: TRBV21-1; CDR3: CASSKGGTGGRQYF; DNA: TGTGCCAGCAGCAAAGGTGGAACAGGGGGCCGGCAGTACTTC
J: TRBJ2-7; size: .; D: .; V: TRBV5-1; CDR3: CASSLAGSSYEQYF; DNA: TGCGCCAGCAGCTTAGCAGGCAGCTCCTACGAGCAGTACTTC
J: TRBJ1-4; size: .; D: TRBD1; V: TRBV5-1; CDR3: CASSASDRGLSEKLFF; DNA: TGCGCCAGCAGCGCCAGTGACAGGGGGCTTAGTGAAAAACTGTTTTTT
J: TRBJ2-6; size: .; D: .; V: TRBV18; CDR3: CASSPPLGGGSGANVLTF; DNA: TGTGCCAGCTCGCCTCCCCTAGGGGGGGGCTCTGGGGCCAACGTCCTGACTTTC
J: TRBJ1-2; size: .; D: .; V: TRBV6-5; CDR3: CASSSSRQANGYTF; DNA: TGTGCCAGCAGTTCCTCTCGACAGGCGAATGGCTACACCTTC
J: TRBJ2-7; size: medium-sized; D: .; V: TRBV5-6; CDR3: CASSSSYEQYF; DNA: TGTGCCAGCAGCTCTTCCTACGAGCAGTACTTC
J: TRBJ2-1; size: .; D: TRBD1; V: TRBV7-7; CDR3: CASSQTSDRVPYNEQFF; DNA: TGTGCCAGCAGCCAGACATCGGACAGGGTACCTTACAATGAGCAGTTCTTC
J: TRBJ2-1; size: once; D: TRBD2; V: TRBV6-4; CDR3: CASSGTSGGSYNEQFF; DNA: TGTGCCAGCAGTGGCACTAGCGGGGGGTCTTACAATGAGCAGTTCTTC
J: TRBJ1-3; size: .; D: .; V: TRBV19; CDR3: CASSPQGKRNTIYF; DNA: TGTGCCAGTAGCCCCCAGGGGAAGAGAAACACCATATATTTT
J: TRBJ2-2; size: .; D: TRBD2; V: TRBV11-3; CDR3: CASRTLRRGFSGELFF; DNA: TGTGCCAGCAGGACCCTCAGGCGGGGGTTTTCCGGGGAGCTGTTTTTT
J: TRBJ1-2; size: .; D: .; V: TRBV19; CDR3: CASSIEAHYGYTF; DNA: TGTGCCAGTAGTATAGAGGCTCACTATGGCTACACCTTC
J: TRBJ1-2; size: .; D: .; V: TRBV5-5; CDR3: CASSLEGTGGGYTF; DNA: TGTGCCAGCAGCTTGGAGGGGACGGGAGGTGGCTACACCTTC
J: TRBJ1-6; size: .; D: TRBD1; V: TRBV4-3; CDR3: CASSPQGQGARNSPLHF; DNA: TGCGCCAGCAGCCCCCAGGGACAGGGGGCGAGGAATTCACCCCTCCACTTT
J: TRBJ2-7; size: .; D: TRBD2; V: TRBV2; CDR3: CASIPGLAAYEQYF; DNA: TGTGCCAGCATCCCGGGACTAGCGGCTTACGAGCAGTACTTC
J: TRBJ1-2; size: .; D: .; V: TRBV5-1; CDR3: CASSLGGGTANYGYTF; DNA: TGCGCCAGCAGCTTGGGGGGAGGGACCGCTAACTATGGCTACACCTTC
J: TRBJ2-5; size: .; D: TRBD1; V: TRBV5-8; CDR3: CASSLGGQGVWSWETQYF; DNA: TGTGCCAGCAGCTTGGGAGGACAGGGAGTCTGGTCGTGGGAGACCCAGTACTTC
J: TRBJ1-3; size: .; D: .; V: TRBV5-4; CDR3: CASSLGPAASTIYF; DNA: TGTGCCAGCAGCTTGGGTCCGGCGGCCAGTACCATATATTTT
J: TRBJ1-2; size: .; D: TRBD1; V: TRBV10-3; CDR3: CAISGQGTARRGYTF; DNA: TGTGCCATCAGCGGACAGGGAACTGCTCGGCGCGGCTACACCTTC
J: TRBJ2-5; size: .; D: TRBD2; V: TRBV13; CDR3: CASRSRLSGGPTEETQYF; DNA: TGTGCCAGCAGATCCAGACTTAGCGGGGGGCCGACGGAAGAGACCCAGTACTTC
J: TRBJ1-5; size: .; D: TRBD1; V: TRBV30; CDR3: CAWDTGTGFQPQHF; DNA: TGTGCCTGGGATACCGGGACAGGGTTCCAGCCCCAGCATTTT
J: TRBJ1-2; size: few; D: .; V: TRBV9; CDR3: CASSGGQITYGYTF; DNA: TGTGCCAGCAGCGGCGGACAGATTACCTATGGCTACACCTTC
J: TRBJ1-5; size: few; D: TRBD1; V: TRBV29-1; CDR3: CSVWTGLNQPQHF; DNA: TGCAGCGTCTGGACAGGGCTTAATCAGCCCCAGCATTTT